This passage covers 32 T cell receptor beta chains from one sample sequenced in a study of cytomegalovirus exposure and HLA in healthy donors. PCR amplification relied on 60 Vbeta primers (plus 13 Jbeta primers). Sequencing used immunoSEQ multiplex PCR; TCRdb keeps in-frame clones, though not all of them. Among fewer than 200,000 clones listed, around 80% were seen once. The sequenced material came from PBMCs. The receptors shown here come from a woman under 40 in good health and CMV-seropositive.

The rearrangement links TRBV7-9 to TRBJ1-5, with D perhaps matching TRBD1 (6 bases). CDR3 length: 14 residues. The germline V gene encodes CDR1 SEHNR and CDR2 FQNEAQ (reference sequence). Trimming removed 5 bases at V and 5 bases at J, with 13 bases between. CDR3 region: CASSPRGGDQPQHF. The CDR3 region has the DNA TGTGCCAGCAGCCCAAGGGGGGGCGATCAGCCCCAGCATTTT.

The chain is built from TRBV10-3 and TRBJ1-1, with 9 positions matching TRBD1. Germline V gene data show CDR1 as ENHRY and CDR2 as SYGVKD. This CDR3 is 14 amino acids long. After removal of 6 bases from V and 5 bases from J, the junction contained 7 bases not matched to a gene. CDR3: CAIRRDRGETEAFF. The CDR3 coding sequence is TGTGCCATCAGGAGAGACAGGGGGGAAACTGAAGCTTTCTTT.

CDR3 sequence (DNA): TGTGCCACCAGGCGGTCAGTTAACTATGGCTACACCTTC. As protein: CATRRSVNYGYTF. V gene TRBV15 combines with J gene TRBJ1-2; no clear D. The V and J ends lost 6 bases and 1 base respectively, with 9 bases between them. CDR1 LNHNV and CDR2 YYDKDF come from the germline V gene (reference sequence). The CDR3 extends over 13 amino acids.

V gene TRBV7-3 combines with J gene TRBJ2-2; D is perhaps TRBD2 (6 bases). The CDR3 is 15 residues long. CDR1 and CDR2 (germline): SGHTA, FQGTGA. Trimming shortened V by 5 bases and J by 7 bases, and 17 bases separated the two germline ends. The chain's CDR3 is CASSRSRGVGGELFF. Written as DNA, the CDR3 is TGTGCCAGCAGCCGCTCCCGCGGGGTTGGCGGGGAGCTGTTTTTT.

This clone was observed a few times. The V call is TRBV9, the J call TRBJ2-1; 10 bases agree with TRBD2. CDR1 and CDR2 from the germline V gene are SGDLS and YYNGEE. Trimming removed 3 bases from V and 2 bases from J; junction bases left unmatched: 5. CDR3 length: 16 amino acids. In DNA form, the CDR3 reads TGTGCCAGCAGCGCCACTCTAGCGGGGGCCTACAATGAGCAGTTCTTC. It codes for CASSATLAGAYNEQFF.

V usage is TRBV27 and J usage is TRBJ2-5; a possible D gene is TRBD2 (6 bases). The V end lost 3 bases, the J end lost 4 bases, and 9 bases lay between the germline ends. The CDR3 runs 13 residues. Germline-derived CDR1 and CDR2 are MNHEY and SMNVEV (reference sequence). CDR3 bases: TGTGCCAGCAGTTTCGGAGGGTTAGAGACCCAGTACTTC. It translates to CASSFGGLETQYF.

The chain carries TRBV5-1 and TRBJ1-2, with 11 bases matching TRBD1. Trimming took 4 bases from V and 3 from J; bases not matched to a gene: 2. Germline V gene lookup returns CDR1 SGHRS and CDR2 YFSETQ. The CDR3 length is 14 residues. CDR3 amino acids: CASSRTGGDYGYTF. The CDR3 bases are TGCGCCAGCAGCCGGACAGGGGGCGACTATGGCTACACCTTC.

V and J are TRBV13 and TRBJ2-2; no clear D gene. CDR1 is PRHDT, CDR2 FYEKMQ, per germline (reference sequence). The V end was cut by 2 bases, the J end by 3 bases, with 7 bases between. This CDR3 has 14 residues. For the CDR3, the DNA is TGTGCCAGCAGCTTATTCTCGTACACCGGGGAGCTGTTTTTT. Its protein product is CASSLFSYTGELFF. Full variable domain (rest looked up from reference TRBV13 and TRBJ2-2): AAGVIQSPRHLIKEKRETATLKCYPIPRHDTVYWYQQGPGQDPQFLISFYEKMQSDKGSIPDRFSAQQFSDYHSELNMSSLELGDSALYFCASSLFSYTGELFFGEGSRLTVL.

This clone was seen only once. V usage is TRBV6-1 and J usage is TRBJ2-2; 7 bases are a match to TRBD1. With 0 bases clipped from V and 5 bases from J, the junction kept 6 bases outside the gene matches. The CDR3 is 16 residues long. Germline V gene lookup returns CDR1 MNHNS and CDR2 SASEGT. The CDR3 sequence: CASSEARGGRTGELFF. Here the CDR3 DNA reads TGTGCCAGCAGTGAAGCGCGAGGGGGCCGGACCGGGGAGCTGTTTTTT.

In nucleotides, the CDR3 is TGTGCCATCAGGGACAGAGATACGCAGTATTTT. Encoded protein: CAIRDRDTQYF. The chain recombines TRBV10-3 with TRBJ2-3, with D possibly being TRBD1 (6 bases). The V gene's germline CDR1 is ENHRY and CDR2 SYGVKD. Trimming left V 6 bases short and J 5 bases short, with 6 bases between. The CDR3 extends over 11 amino acids.

This clone was recorded once. This sequence joins TRBV11-3 and TRBJ2-2; 7 nucleotides align to TRBD2. With V trimmed by 3 bases and J by 5 bases, 3 bases remained unmatched. CDR3 length equals 14 residues. CDR1 is SGHNT, CDR2 YENEEA, per germline. This CDR3 reads CASSLISGTGELFF. CDR3 bases: TGTGCCAGCAGCTTGATTAGCGGGACCGGGGAGCTGTTTTTT. Supplemented by reference TRBV11-3 and TRBJ2-2, the full variable domain reads EAGVVQSPRYKIIEKKQPVAFWCNPISGHNTLYWYLQNLGQGPELLIRYENEEAVDDSQLPKDRFSAERLKGVDSTLKIQPAELGDSAVYLCASSLISGTGELFFGEGSRLTVL.

The rearrangement joins TRBV5-1 to TRBJ2-4, with 10 nucleotides matching TRBD2. Germline V gene data show CDR1 as SGHRS and CDR2 as YFSETQ. The CDR3 is 17 amino acids. Germline trimming cut 4 bases from V and 6 bases from J; bases unmatched to any gene: 13. CDR3 nucleotides: TGCGCCAGCAGCCGAGCTAGCGGGGGACAGGTCGGAAACATTCAGTACTTC. This gives the protein CASSRASGGQVGNIQYF.

This chain links TRBV9 with TRBJ1-1, with D unclear. Trimming took 0 bases from V and 4 from J, leaving 13 bases between them. The germline V gene encodes CDR1 SGDLS and CDR2 YYNGEE. The CDR3 has 15 residues. The CDR3 here is CASSVGGGSSTEAFF. In DNA, the CDR3 is TGTGCCAGCAGCGTAGGAGGAGGAAGTTCCACTGAAGCTTTCTTT.

The J gene is TRBJ1-1, the V gene TRBV5-1; D gene uncertain. CDR1 is SGHRS and CDR2 is YFSETQ in the germline V gene. The CDR3 runs to 13 residues. Trimming removed 2 bases from V and 6 bases from J, with 11 bases in between. The CDR3 sequence: CASSFGGSAEAFF. As DNA, the CDR3 is TGCGCCAGCAGCTTTGGAGGGTCGGCTGAAGCTTTCTTT. The whole variable domain, filled in from reference TRBV5-1 and TRBJ1-1, reads KAGVTQTPRYLIKTRGQQVTLSCSPISGHRSVSWYQQTPGQGLQFLFEYFSETQRNKGNFPGRFSGRQFSNSRSEMNVSTLELGDSALYLCASSFGGSAEAFFGQGTRLTVV.

The gene calls are TRBV4-1 and TRBJ2-5; tentatively, D is TRBD2 (7 bases). This CDR3 is 18 amino acids long. From germline, CDR1 is MGHRA and CDR2 YSYEKL. Trimming stripped 0 bases from V and 2 bases from J, with 19 bases between. For the CDR3, the DNA is TGCGCCAGCAGCCAAGAAGTGGGGGGGGGCGGTAGGCAAGAGACCCAGTACTTC. Protein sequence: CASSQEVGGGGRQETQYF.

V usage is TRBV7-8 and J usage is TRBJ1-1; D perhaps matches TRBD1 (5 bases). This CDR3 is 13 amino acids long. The germline CDR1 and CDR2 sequences are SGHVS and FQNEAQ. V lost 3 bases and J lost 9, with 14 bases in between. For the CDR3, the DNA is TGTGCCAGCAGCTTCAAACCGGGGGTCCAAGCTTTCTTT. It yields the protein CASSFKPGVQAFF.

The chain recombines TRBV18 with TRBJ1-1, with TRBD1 matching over 7 bases. The CDR3 has 15 amino acids. Germline assignment: CDR1 KGHSH and CDR2 LQKENI. J was trimmed by 8 bases and V by 1 base; bases with no gene match: 10. The CDR3: CASSPLQGSDMEAFF. The CDR3 DNA is TGTGCCAGCTCACCACTACAGGGGAGTGATATGGAAGCTTTCTTT.

There are a few counts of this clone. The chain couples TRBV7-3 to TRBJ1-4; maybe TRBD1 (6 bases). Germline V gene lookup returns CDR1 SGHTA and CDR2 FQGTGA. The CDR3 runs to 15 residues. The V end was cut by 6 bases, the J end by 4 bases, with 15 bases between. The CDR3 coding sequence is TGTGCCAGCAGTTCCACAGGGTGGGGTAATGAAAAACTGTTTTTT. Its protein is CASSSTGWGNEKLFF.

The chain couples TRBV6-5 to TRBJ1-1; D ambiguous. The CDR3 extends over 15 amino acids. Between the trimmed V and J ends, which lost 0 bases and 4 bases, there was a span of 12 bases. From germline, CDR1 is MNHEY and CDR2 SVGAGI. DNA of the CDR3: TGTGCCAGCAGTTACTCGCCTTTCAGATCCACTGAAGCTTTCTTT. Encoded protein: CASSYSPFRSTEAFF.

The chain uses TRBV4-3 and TRBJ2-5; tentatively, D is TRBD2 (5 bases). The germline V and J ends were trimmed by 0 bases and 5 bases, with 22 bases remaining between them. Germline V lookup: CDR1 LGHNA, CDR2 YSLEER. This CDR3 has 18 amino acids. DNA of the CDR3: TGCGCCAGCAGCCAAGAATGGGGTCGGCGGGCGGACCGGGAGACCCAGTACTTC. The encoded protein is CASSQEWGRRADRETQYF.

This rearrangement joins TRBV6-6 to TRBJ2-1, with 10 bases identical to TRBD2. This CDR3 contains 16 residues. Germline V gene lookup returns CDR1 MNHNY and CDR2 SVGAGI (reference sequence). The V segment lost 6 bases and the J segment 8 bases; nucleotides outside the gene matches: 13. The CDR3 loop reads CASSHSGGTGWDEQFF. The CDR3 DNA reads TGTGCCAGCAGCCATAGCGGGGGGACCGGCTGGGATGAGCAGTTCTTC.

In the case of this clone: One end of the junction does not line up with germline, which may come from a read error. The genes are TRBV5-1 and TRBJ1-1, with TRBD1 as a possible D gene (5 bases). CDR1 SGHRS and CDR2 YFSETQ come from the germline V gene. The CDR3 has 15 residues. CDR3 DNA sequence: TGTGCCAGCAGCTTGGTCGGGGGACGGGACACTGAAGCTTTCTTT. Translating it yields CASSLVGGRDTEAFF.

The J gene is TRBJ2-1, the V gene TRBV7-8; 12 bases line up with TRBD1. CDR1 SGHVS and CDR2 FQNEAQ come from the germline V gene. The CDR3 runs 15 residues. The ends lost 5 bases at V and 9 bases at J; junction bases unmatched: 8. The CDR3 spells CASSPSGQGAGEQFF. The CDR3 DNA reads as TGTGCCAGCAGCCCCTCGGGACAGGGGGCCGGTGAGCAGTTCTTC.

This clone was detected once. V is TRBV2 and J is TRBJ1-1; TRBD1 agrees at 8 bases. With V trimmed by 5 bases and J by 4 bases, 6 bases remained unmatched. CDR3 length: 14 residues. Germline V lookup: CDR1 SNHLY, CDR2 FYNNEI. The CDR3: CASSIGQGATEAFF. The CDR3 DNA sequence: TGTGCCAGCAGTATCGGACAGGGAGCCACTGAAGCTTTCTTT.

The chain recombines TRBV5-1 with TRBJ1-4; D is possibly TRBD1 (5 bases). This CDR3 is built from 14 residues. V lost 4 bases, J lost 6 bases, and 13 bases lay in between. The germline CDR1 and CDR2 sequences are SGHRS and YFSETQ. CDR3 residues: CASSQASGDEKLFF. CDR3 coding DNA: TGCGCCAGCAGCCAGGCGTCGGGGGATGAAAAACTGTTTTTT.

The chain joins TRBV7-9 to TRBJ2-1, with 7 bases fitting TRBD1. Germline V CDR1 and CDR2: SEHNR, FQNEAQ (reference sequence). J lost 1 base, V lost 2 bases, and 5 bases had no gene match. The CDR3 sequence is 16 residues long. The chain's CDR3 is CASSLQGGASYNEQFF. CDR3 in DNA: TGTGCCAGCAGCTTACAAGGGGGCGCTTCCTACAATGAGCAGTTCTTC.

This clone was detected only a few times. The chain carries TRBV11-2 and TRBJ1-4; TRBD1 might be the D (6 bases). This CDR3 is built from 15 residues. CDR1 and CDR2 (germline): SGHAT, FQNNGV. V was shortened by 1 base and J by 6 bases, with 12 bases between the two germline ends. The CDR3 protein is CASSLVRGSHEKLFF. The DNA for the CDR3 is TGTGCCAGCAGCTTAGTCAGGGGTAGTCATGAAAAACTGTTTTTT.

This clone was counted a single time. This chain links TRBV7-3 with TRBJ2-3, with D tentatively TRBD1 (6 bases). CDR3 length: 15 residues. Germline CDR1 is SGHTA and CDR2 is FQGTGA. The ends were cut back, 3 bases at V and 0 bases at J, with 10 bases in the middle. As DNA, the CDR3 is TGTGCCAGCAGCTTGGGGGCTTCGAGCACAGATACGCAGTATTTT. Its translation: CASSLGASSTDTQYF.

This clone was found a few times. The genes are TRBV5-6 and TRBJ2-3; 7 positions match TRBD1. Germline V CDR1 and CDR2: SGHDT, YYEEEE. The CDR3 contains 17 residues. The ends lost 7 bases at V and 2 bases at J; junction bases unmatched: 16. In DNA form, the CDR3 reads TGTGCCAGCTCAGCCACGGGACAGTATTCACTCACAGATACGCAGTATTTT. It codes for CASSATGQYSLTDTQYF.

The genes are TRBV7-3 and TRBJ2-2; D is undetermined. V was clipped by 5 bases and J by 5 bases, with 18 bases between them. This CDR3 has 16 residues. Germline V gene sequence: CDR1 SGHTA, CDR2 FQGTGA. Here the CDR3 DNA reads TGTGCCAGCAGCCCCCGCTATCGGGTTGAGACCGGGGAGCTGTTTTTT. As protein: CASSPRYRVETGELFF.

The V call is TRBV7-8, the J call TRBJ2-7, with TRBD1 matching over 8 bases. Trimming took 5 bases from V and 2 from J; bases not matched to a gene: 2. The germline V gene has CDR1 SGHVS and CDR2 FQNEAQ. The CDR3 extends over 13 amino acids. DNA for the CDR3: TGTGCCAGCAGCCGGGGACAGGCCTACGAGCAGTACTTC. Its protein is CASSRGQAYEQYF.

The genes are TRBV27 and TRBJ2-2; 7 bases agree with TRBD2. Germline CDR1 reads MNHEY; CDR2 reads SMNVEV (reference sequence). Trimming took 8 bases from V and 3 from J; bases not matched to a gene: 6. The CDR3 spans 14 residues. The CDR3 region has the DNA TGTGCCAGCGGCCAGGGAGGGTACACCGGGGAGCTGTTTTTT. Translation: CASGQGGYTGELFF.